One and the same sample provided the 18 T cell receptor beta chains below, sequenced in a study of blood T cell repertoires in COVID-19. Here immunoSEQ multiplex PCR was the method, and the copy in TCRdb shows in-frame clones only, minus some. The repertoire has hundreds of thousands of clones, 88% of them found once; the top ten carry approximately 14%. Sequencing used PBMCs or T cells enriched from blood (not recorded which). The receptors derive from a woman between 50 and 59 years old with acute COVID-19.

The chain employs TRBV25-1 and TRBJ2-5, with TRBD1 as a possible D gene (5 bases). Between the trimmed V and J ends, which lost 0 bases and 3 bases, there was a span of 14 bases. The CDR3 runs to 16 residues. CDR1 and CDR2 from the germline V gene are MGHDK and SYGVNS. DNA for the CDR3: TGTGCCAGCAGTGAATATCACCCCGGCAGGGAAGAGACCCAGTACTTC. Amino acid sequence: CASSEYHPGREETQYF.

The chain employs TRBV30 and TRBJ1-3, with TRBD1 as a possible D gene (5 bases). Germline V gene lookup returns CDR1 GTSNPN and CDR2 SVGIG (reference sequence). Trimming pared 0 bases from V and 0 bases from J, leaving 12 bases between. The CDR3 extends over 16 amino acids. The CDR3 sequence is CAWSVDPTVSGNTIYF. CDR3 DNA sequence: TGTGCCTGGAGTGTAGACCCGACAGTCTCTGGAAACACCATATATTTT.

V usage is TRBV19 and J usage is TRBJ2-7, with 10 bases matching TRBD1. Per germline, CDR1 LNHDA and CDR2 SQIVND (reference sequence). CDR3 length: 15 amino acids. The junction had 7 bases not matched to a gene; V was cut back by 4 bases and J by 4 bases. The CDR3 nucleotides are TGTGCCAGTAGTAAGGGGACAGGGGTTGGGTACGAGCAGTACTTC. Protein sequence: CASSKGTGVGYEQYF.

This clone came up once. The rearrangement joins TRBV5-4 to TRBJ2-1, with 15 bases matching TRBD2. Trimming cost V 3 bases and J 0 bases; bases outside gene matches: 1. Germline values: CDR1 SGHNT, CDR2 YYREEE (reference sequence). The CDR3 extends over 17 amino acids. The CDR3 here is CASSSGLAGGSYNEQFF. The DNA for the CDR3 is TGTGCCAGCAGCTCGGGACTAGCGGGAGGCTCCTACAATGAGCAGTTCTTC.

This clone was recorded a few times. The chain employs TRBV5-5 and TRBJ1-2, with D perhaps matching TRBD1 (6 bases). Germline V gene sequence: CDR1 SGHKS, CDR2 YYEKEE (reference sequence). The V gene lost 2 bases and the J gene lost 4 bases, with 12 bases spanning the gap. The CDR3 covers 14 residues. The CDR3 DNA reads TGTGCCAGCAGCTTTTCGCGGGGGCTCTATGGCTACACCTTC. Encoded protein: CASSFSRGLYGYTF.

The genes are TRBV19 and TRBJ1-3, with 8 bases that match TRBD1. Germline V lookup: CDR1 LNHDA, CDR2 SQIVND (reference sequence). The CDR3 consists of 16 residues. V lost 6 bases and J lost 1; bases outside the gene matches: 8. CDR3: CASRLQGADSGNTIYF. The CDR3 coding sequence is TGTGCCAGTAGACTCCAGGGGGCGGATTCTGGAAACACCATATATTTT.

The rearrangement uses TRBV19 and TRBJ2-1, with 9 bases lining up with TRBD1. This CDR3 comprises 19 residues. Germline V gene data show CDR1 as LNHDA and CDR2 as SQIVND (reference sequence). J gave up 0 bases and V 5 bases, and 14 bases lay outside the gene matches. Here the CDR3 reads CASSGKPGQGASSYNEQFF. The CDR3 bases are TGTGCCAGTAGTGGGAAACCGGGACAGGGCGCGAGCTCCTACAATGAGCAGTTCTTC.

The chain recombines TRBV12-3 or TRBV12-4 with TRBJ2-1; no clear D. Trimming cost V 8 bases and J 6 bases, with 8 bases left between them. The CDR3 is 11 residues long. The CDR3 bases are TGTGCCAGCCAATCGGGCAATGAGCAGTTCTTC. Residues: CASQSGNEQFF.

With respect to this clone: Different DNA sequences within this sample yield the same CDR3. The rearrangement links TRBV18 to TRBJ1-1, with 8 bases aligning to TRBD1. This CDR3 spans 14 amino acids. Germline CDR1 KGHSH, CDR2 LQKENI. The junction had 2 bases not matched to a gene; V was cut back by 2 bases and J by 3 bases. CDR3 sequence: CASSPGQGHTEAFF. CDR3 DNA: TGTGCCAGCTCACCAGGACAGGGCCACACTGAAGCTTTCTTT.

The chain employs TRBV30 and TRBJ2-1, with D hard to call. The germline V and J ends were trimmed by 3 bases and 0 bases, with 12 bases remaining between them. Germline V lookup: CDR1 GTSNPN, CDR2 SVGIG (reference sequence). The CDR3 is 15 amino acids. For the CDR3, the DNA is TGTGCCTGGAGGCGCCGCGGTAGCTCCTACAATGAGCAGTTCTTC. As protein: CAWRRRGSSYNEQFF.

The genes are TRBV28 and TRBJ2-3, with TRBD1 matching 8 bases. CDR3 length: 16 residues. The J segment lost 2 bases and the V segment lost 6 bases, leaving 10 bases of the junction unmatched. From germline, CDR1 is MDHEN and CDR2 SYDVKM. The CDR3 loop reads CASRGQAAGNTDTQYF. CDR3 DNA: TGTGCCAGCAGGGGACAGGCGGCGGGAAACACAGATACGCAGTATTTT.

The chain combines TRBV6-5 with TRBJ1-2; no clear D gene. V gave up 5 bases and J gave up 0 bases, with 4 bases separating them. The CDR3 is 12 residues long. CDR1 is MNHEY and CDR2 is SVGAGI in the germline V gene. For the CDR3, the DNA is TGTGCCAGCAGTACGGCTAACTATGGCTACACCTTC. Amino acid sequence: CASSTANYGYTF.

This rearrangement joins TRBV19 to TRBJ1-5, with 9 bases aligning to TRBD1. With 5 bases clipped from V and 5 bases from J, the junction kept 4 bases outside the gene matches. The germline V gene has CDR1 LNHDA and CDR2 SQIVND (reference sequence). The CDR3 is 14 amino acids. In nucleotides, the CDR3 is TGTGCCAGTAGTTTGACAGGGGGAGATCAGCCCCAGCATTTT. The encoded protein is CASSLTGGDQPQHF.

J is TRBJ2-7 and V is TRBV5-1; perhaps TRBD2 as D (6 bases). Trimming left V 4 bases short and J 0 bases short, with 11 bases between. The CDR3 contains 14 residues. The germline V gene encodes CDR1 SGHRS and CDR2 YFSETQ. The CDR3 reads CASSPDGSSYEQYF. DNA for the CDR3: TGCGCCAGCAGCCCCGACGGGAGCTCCTACGAGCAGTACTTC.

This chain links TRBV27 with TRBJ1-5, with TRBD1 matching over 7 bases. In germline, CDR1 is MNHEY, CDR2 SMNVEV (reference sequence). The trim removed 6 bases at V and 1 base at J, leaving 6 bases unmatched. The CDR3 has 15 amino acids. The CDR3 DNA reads TGTGCCAGCAGATCGACAGGGTGGAGCAATCAGCCCCAGCATTTT. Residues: CASRSTGWSNQPQHF.

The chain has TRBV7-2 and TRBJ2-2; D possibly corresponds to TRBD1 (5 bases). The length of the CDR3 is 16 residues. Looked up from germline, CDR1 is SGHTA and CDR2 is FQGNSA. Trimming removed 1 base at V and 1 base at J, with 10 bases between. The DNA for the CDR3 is TGTGCCAGCAGCTTAGTGGTGGGGCAGAACACCGGGGAGCTGTTTTTT. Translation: CASSLVVGQNTGELFF. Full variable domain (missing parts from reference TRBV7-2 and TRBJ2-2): GAGVSQSPSNKVTEKGKDVELRCDPISGHTALYWYRQSLGQGLEFLIYFQGNSAPDKSGLPSDRFSAERTGGSVSTLTIQRTQQEDSAVYLCASSLVVGQNTGELFFGEGSRLTVL.

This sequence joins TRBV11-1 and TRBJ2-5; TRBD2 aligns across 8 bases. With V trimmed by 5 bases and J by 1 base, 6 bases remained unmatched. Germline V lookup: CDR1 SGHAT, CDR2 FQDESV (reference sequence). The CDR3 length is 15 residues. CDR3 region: CASSTSLAGQETQYF. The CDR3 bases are TGTGCCAGCAGCACCTCCCTAGCGGGCCAAGAGACCCAGTACTTC.

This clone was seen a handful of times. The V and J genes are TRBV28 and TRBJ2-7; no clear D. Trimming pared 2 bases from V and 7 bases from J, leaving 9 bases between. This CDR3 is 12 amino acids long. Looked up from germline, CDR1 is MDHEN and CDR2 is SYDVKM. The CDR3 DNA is TGTGCCAGCAGTTTAGGGCAGAAAGAGCAGTACTTC. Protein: CASSLGQKEQYF.